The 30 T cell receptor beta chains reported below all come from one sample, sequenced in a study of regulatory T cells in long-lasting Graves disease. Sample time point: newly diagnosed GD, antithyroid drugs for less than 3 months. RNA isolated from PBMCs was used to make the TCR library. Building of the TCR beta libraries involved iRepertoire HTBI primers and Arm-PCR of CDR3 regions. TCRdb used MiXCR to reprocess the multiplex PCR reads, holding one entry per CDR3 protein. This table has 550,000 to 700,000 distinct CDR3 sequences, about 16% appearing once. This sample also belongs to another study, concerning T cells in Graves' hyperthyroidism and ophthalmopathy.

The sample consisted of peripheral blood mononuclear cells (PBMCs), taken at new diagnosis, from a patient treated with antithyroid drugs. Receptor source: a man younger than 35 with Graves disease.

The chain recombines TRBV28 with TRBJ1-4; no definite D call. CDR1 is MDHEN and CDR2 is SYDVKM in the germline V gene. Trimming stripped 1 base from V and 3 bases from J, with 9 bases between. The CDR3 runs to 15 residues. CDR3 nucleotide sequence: TGTGCCAGCAGTTTATTCGCATATCCTAATGAAAAACTGTTTTTT. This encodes CASSLFAYPNEKLFF.

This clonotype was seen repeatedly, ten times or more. CDR3 amino acids: CASSLVRGQYEQYF. The CDR3 region has the DNA TGTGCCAGCAGCTTAGTCCGGGGGCAATACGAGCAGTACTTC. The gene calls are TRBV7-2 and TRBJ2-7; D is tentatively TRBD1 or TRBD2 (6 bases each). V lost 1 base to trimming and J lost 4 bases, with 11 bases between them. Germline V gene sequence: CDR1 SGHTA, CDR2 FQGNSA. This CDR3 region has 14 residues.

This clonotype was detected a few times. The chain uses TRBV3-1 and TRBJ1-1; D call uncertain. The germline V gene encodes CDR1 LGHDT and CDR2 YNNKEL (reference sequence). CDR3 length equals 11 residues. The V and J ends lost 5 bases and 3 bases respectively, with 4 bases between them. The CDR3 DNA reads TGTGCCAGCAGCGACTACACTGAAGCTTTCTTT. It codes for CASSDYTEAFF.

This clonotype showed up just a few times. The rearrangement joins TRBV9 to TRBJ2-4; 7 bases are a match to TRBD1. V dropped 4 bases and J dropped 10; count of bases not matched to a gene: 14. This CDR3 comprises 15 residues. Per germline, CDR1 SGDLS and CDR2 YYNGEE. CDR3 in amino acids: CASSNGQASPGIQYF. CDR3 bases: TGTGCCAGCAGCAACGGACAGGCTTCCCCTGGTATTCAGTACTTC.

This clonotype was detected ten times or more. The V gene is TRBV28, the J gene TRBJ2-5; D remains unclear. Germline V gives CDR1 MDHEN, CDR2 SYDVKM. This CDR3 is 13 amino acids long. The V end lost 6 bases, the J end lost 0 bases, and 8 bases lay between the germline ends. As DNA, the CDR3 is TGTGCCAGCAGCTTAGTGTACCAAGAGACCCAGTACTTC. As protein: CASSLVYQETQYF.

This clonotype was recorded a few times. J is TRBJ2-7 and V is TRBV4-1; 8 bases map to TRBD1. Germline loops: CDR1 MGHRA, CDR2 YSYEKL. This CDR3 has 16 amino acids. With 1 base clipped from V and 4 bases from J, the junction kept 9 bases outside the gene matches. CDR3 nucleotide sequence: TGCGCCAGCAGCCAAGCCCCCGGGACAGGTTATTACGAGCAGTACTTC. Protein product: CASSQAPGTGYYEQYF.

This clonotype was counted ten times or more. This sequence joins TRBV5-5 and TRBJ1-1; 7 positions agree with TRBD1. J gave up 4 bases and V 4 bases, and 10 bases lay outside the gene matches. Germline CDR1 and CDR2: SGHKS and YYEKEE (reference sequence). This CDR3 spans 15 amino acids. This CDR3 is CASSIAGTATTEAFF. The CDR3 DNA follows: TGTGCCAGCAGCATTGCCGGGACAGCTACCACTGAAGCTTTCTTT.

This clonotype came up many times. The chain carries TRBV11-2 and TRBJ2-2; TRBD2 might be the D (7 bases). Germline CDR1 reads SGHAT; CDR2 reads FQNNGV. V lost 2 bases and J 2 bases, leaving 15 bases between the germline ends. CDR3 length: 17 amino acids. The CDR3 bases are TGTGCCAGCAGCTTACGGGGGCTAGCGGCTAACACCGGGGAGCTGTTTTTT. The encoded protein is CASSLRGLAANTGELFF. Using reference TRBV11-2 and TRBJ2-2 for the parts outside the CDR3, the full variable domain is EAGVAQSPRYKIIEKRQSVAFWCNPISGHATLYWYQQILGQGPKLLIQFQNNGVVDDSQLPKDRFSAERLKGVDSTLKIQPAKLEDSAVYLCASSLRGLAANTGELFFGEGSRLTVL.

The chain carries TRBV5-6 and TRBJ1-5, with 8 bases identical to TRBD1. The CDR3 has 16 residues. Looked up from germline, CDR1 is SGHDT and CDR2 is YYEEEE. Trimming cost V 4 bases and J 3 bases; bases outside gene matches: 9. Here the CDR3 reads CASSETGTGSNQPQHF. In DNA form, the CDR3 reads TGTGCCAGCAGCGAAACCGGGACAGGTTCCAATCAGCCCCAGCATTTT.

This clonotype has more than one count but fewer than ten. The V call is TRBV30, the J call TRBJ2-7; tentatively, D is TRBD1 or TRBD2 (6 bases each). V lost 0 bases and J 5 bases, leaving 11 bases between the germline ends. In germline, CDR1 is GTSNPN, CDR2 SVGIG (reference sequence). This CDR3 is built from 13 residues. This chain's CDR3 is CAWSVGGNDEQYF. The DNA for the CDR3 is TGTGCCTGGAGTGTAGGGGGGAACGACGAGCAGTACTTC.

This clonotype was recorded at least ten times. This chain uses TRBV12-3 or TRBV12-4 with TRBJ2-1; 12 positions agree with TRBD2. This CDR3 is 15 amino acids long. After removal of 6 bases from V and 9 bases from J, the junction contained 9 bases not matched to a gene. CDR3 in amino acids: CASSSLAGGNSEQFF. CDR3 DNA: TGTGCCAGCAGCTCGCTAGCGGGAGGGAACAGTGAGCAGTTCTTC.

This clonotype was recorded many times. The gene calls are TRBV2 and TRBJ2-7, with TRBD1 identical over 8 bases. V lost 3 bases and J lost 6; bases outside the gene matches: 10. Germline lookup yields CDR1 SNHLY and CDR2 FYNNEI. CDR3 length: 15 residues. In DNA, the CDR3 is TGTGCCAGCAGTGACCCTGGACAGGGTTTAGGCGAGCAGTACTTC. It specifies CASSDPGQGLGEQYF.

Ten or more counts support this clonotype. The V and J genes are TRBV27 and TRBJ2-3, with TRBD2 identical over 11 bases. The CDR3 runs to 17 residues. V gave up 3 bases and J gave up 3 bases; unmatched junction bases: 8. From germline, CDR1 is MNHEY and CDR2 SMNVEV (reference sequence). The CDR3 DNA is TGTGCCAGCAGTTTCTCCTGGGCTAGCGGGGGGACAGATACGCAGTATTTT. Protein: CASSFSWASGGTDTQYF.

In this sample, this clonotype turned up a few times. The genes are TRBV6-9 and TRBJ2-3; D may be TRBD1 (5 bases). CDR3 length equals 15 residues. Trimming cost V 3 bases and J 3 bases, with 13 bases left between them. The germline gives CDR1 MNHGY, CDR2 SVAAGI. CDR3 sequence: CASSYYQGSTDTQYF. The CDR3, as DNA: TGTGCCAGCAGTTACTATCAGGGTTCAACAGATACGCAGTATTTT.

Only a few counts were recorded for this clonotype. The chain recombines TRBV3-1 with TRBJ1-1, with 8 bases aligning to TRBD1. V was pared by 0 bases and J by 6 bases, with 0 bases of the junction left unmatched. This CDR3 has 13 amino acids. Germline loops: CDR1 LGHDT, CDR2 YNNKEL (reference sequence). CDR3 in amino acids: CASSQEDRAEAFF. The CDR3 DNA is TGTGCCAGCAGCCAAGAGGACAGGGCTGAAGCTTTCTTT.

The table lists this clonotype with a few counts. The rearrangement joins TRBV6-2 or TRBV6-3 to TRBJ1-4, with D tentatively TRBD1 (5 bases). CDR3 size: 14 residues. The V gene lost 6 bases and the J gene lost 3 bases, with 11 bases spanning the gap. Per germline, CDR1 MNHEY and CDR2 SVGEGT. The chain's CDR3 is CASRGSRANEKLFF. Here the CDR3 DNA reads TGTGCCAGCAGAGGGAGCAGGGCTAATGAAAAACTGTTTTTT.

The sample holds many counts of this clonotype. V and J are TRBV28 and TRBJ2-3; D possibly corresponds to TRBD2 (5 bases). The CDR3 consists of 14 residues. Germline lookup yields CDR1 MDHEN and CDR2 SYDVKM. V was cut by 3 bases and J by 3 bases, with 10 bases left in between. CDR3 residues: CASSFGLTTDTQYF. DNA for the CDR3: TGTGCCAGCAGTTTCGGACTGACAACAGATACGCAGTATTTT.

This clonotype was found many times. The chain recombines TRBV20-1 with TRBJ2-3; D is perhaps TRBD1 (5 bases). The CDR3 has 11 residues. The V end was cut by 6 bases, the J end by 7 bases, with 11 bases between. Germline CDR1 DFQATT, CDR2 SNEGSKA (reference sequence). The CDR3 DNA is TGCAGTGCGTCACAGGATAATACGCAGTATTTT. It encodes CSASQDNTQYF.

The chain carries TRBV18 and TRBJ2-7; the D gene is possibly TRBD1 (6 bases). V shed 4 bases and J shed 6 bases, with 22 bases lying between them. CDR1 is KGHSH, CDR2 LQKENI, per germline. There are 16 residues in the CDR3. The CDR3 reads CASSQGRTGLVGEQYF. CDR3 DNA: TGTGCCAGCTCACAAGGGAGAACAGGGTTGGTTGGCGAGCAGTACTTC. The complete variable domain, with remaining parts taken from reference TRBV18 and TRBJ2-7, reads NAGVMQNPRHLVRRRGQEARLRCSPMKGHSHVYWYRQLPEEGLKFMVYLQKENIIDESGMPKERFSAEFPKEGPSILRIQQVVRGDSAAYFCASSQGRTGLVGEQYFGPGTRLTVT.

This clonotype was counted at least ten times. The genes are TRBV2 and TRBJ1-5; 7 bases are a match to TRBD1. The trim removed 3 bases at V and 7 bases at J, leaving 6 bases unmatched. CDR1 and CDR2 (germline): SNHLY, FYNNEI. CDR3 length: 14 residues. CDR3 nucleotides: TGTGCCAGCAGTGATGAGCAGGGGGGACAGCCCCAGCATTTT. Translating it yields CASSDEQGGQPQHF.

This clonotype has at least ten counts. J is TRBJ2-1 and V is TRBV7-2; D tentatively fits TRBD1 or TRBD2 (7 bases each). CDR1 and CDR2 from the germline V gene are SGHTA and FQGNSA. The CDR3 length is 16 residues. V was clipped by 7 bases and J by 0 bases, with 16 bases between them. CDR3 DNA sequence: TGTGCCAGCACCCGAGGGGGCGGGAGCTCCTACAATGAGCAGTTCTTC. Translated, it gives CASTRGGGSSYNEQFF.

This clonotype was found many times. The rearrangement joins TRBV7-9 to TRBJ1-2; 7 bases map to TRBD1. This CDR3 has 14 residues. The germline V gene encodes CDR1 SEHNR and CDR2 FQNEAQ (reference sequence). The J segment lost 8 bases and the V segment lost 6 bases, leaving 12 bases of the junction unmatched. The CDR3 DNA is TGTGCCAGCAGTTCAACCGGGACAGAAAGAGGCTACACCTTC. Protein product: CASSSTGTERGYTF.

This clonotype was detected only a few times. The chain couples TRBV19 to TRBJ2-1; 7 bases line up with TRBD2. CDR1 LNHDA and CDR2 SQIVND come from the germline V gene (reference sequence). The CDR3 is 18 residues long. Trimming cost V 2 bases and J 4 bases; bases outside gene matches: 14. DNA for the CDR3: TGTGCCAGTAGTATAAATCCGCGTCAGCGGGAAGGTTACAATGAGCAGTTCTTC. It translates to CASSINPRQREGYNEQFF.

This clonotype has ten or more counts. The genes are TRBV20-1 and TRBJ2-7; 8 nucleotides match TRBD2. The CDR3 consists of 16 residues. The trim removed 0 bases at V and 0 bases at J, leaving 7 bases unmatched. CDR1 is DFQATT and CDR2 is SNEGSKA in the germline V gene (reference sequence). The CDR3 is CSARDLREGRSYEQYF. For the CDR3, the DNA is TGCAGTGCTAGAGATCTCCGGGAGGGCCGCTCCTACGAGCAGTACTTC.

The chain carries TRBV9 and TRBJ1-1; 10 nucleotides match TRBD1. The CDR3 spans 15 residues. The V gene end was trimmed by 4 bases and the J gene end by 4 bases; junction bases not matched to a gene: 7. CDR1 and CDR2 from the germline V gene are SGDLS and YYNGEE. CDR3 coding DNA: TGTGCCAGCAGCCCCCAGACAGGGGGCGTCACTGAAGCTTTCTTT. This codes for CASSPQTGGVTEAFF.

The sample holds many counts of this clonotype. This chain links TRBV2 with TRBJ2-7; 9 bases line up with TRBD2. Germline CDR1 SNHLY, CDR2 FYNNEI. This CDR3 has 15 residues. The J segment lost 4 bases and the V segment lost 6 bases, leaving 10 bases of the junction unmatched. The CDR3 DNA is TGTGCCAGCAGCCTTAGCGGGAGTAGGGCGTACGAGCAGTACTTC. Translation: CASSLSGSRAYEQYF.

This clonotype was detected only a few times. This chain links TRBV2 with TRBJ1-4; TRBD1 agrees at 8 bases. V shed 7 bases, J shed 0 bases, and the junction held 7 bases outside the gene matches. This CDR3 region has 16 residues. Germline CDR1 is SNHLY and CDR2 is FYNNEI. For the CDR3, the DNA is TGTGCCAGCAACCGACAGGGGACCGCAACTAATGAAAAACTGTTTTTT. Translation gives CASNRQGTATNEKLFF.

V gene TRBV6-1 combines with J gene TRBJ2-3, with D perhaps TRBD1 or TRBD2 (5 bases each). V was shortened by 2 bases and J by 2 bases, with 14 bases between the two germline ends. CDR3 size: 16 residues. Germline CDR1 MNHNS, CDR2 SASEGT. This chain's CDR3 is CASSEYAGGATDTQYF. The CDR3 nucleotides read TGTGCCAGCAGTGAATACGCGGGTGGGGCCACAGATACGCAGTATTTT.

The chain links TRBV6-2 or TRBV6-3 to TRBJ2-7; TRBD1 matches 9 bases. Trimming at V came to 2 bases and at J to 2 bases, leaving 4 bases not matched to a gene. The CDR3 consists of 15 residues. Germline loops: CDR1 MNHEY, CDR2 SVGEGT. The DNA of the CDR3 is TGTGCCAGCAGTTACCCCGGGACAGGGACCTACGAGCAGTACTTC. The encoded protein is CASSYPGTGTYEQYF.

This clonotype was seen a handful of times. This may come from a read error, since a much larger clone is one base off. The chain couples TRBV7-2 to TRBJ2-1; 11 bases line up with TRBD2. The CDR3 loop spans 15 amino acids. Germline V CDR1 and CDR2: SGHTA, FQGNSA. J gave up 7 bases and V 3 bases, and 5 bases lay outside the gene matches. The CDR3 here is CASSFSGRAWNEQFF. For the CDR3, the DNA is TGTGCCAGCAGCTTTAGCGGGAGGGCCTGGAATGAGCAGTTCTTC. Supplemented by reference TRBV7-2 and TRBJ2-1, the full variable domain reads GAGVSQSPSNKVTEKGKDVELRCDPISGHTALYWYRQSLGQGLEFLIYFQGNSAPDKSGLPSDRFSAERTGGSVSTLTIQRTQQEDSAVYLCASSFSGRAWNEQFFGPGTRLTVL.